This TCR beta chain was identified during a study of T-cell memory formation after mild COVID-19. TCRdb used MiXCR to reprocess the 5' RACE reads, holding one entry per CDR3 protein. The sample carries around 210,000 distinct CDR3 sequences, around 8.8% recorded once. General study points: The main location of contracting CD4+ clones was CM and EM, and that of contracting CD8+ clones was EMRA.

The CDR3 is 16 amino acids. V was shortened by 5 bases and J by 6 bases, with 20 bases between the two germline ends. The V gene's germline CDR1 is SGHVS and CDR2 FQNEAQ. This clonotype was seen more than once but under ten times. Its target is unknown. The J gene is TRBJ2-1, the V gene TRBV7-8, with D maybe TRBD1 (7 bases). Sequences were obtained from PBMCs or a T cell subset sorted from them (not recorded which). The source is a man aged 18 to 35 who had mild COVID-19 (a few samples of this study predate the infection). Cell type and time point are not known. The DNA for the CDR3 is TGTGCCAGCAGCAATCGGGCTGGGCAGGGGGGCAATGAGCAGTTCTTC. Translated: CASSNRAGQGGNEQFF.